This TCR beta chain appears in the sequencing data of a study of T-cell memory formation after mild COVID-19. TCRdb reprocessed the 5' RACE reads with MiXCR, giving one entry per CDR3 protein. The sample lists roughly 600,000 distinct CDR3 sequences, roughly 18% occurring once. This TCR derives from an adult woman who had mild COVID-19 (a few samples of this study predate the infection). Cell type and time point are not known. The sequenced sample was PBMCs or a T cell subset sorted from them (not recorded which).

The CDR3 loop reads CASSFLGQGYEQYF. DNA of the CDR3: TGTGCCAGCAGTTTTCTCGGACAGGGCTACGAGCAGTACTTC. J is TRBJ2-7 and V is TRBV28; TRBD1 agrees at 8 bases. This CDR3 comprises 14 residues. Looked up from germline, CDR1 is MDHEN and CDR2 is SYDVKM. Trimming at V came to 3 bases and at J to 3 bases, leaving 4 bases not matched to a gene.